Included here is one T cell receptor (beta chain) sequence, with context. Its antigen is still unknown. This sample was included in a study of T cells expressing NK-cell markers. Study-wide results and caveats: There were four donors in whom these clonotypes also led the CD3+CD56-NKG2C+ fraction.

The CDR3 extends over 12 amino acids. Germline V gene sequence: CDR1 MNHEY, CDR2 SVGAGI. After re-calling the 5' RACE reads, TCRdb lists one entry per CDR3 protein, DNA absent. The sample holds 550,000 to 600,000 distinct CDR3 sequences. The gene calls are TRBV6-5 and TRBJ2-1; the D gene TCRdb calls, TRBD2, cannot be checked with no DNA. Sequenced material: blood T cells: a sorted CD56 or NKG2C T cell subset, CD4+ or CD8+ T cells, or bulk PBMC T cells (not recorded which). This TCR was sampled from a man aged 18 to 29 in good health. This chain's CDR3 is CASKPAGQEQFF.